One and the same sample provided the 16 T cell receptor beta chains below, sequenced in a study of blood T cell repertoires in COVID-19. Generated by immunoSEQ multiplex PCR, the TCRdb table keeps only in-frame clones and is missing some. This sample yields about 480,000 clones, of which about nine tenths are seen a single time; over 9.5% belongs to the top ten. Sequencing was carried out using peripheral blood. The receptors were sampled from a woman aged 45 to 65 with COVID-19, enrolled during active disease.

This clone was counted ten times or more. The chain uses TRBV9 and TRBJ2-3; tentatively, D is TRBD2 (5 bases). The V gene lost 3 bases and the J gene lost 1 base, with 9 bases spanning the gap. The germline V gene has CDR1 SGDLS and CDR2 YYNGEE. The CDR3 spans 14 residues. The CDR3 spells CASSALGGTDTQYF. The CDR3 DNA is TGTGCCAGCAGCGCCCTGGGAGGCACAGATACGCAGTATTTT.

The gene calls are TRBV6-5 and TRBJ2-7; D remains ambiguous. V gave up 7 bases and J gave up 4 bases, with 11 bases separating them. Germline values: CDR1 MNHEY, CDR2 SVGAGI. The CDR3 spans 12 residues. Here the CDR3 DNA reads TGTGCCAGCATCGATTACGGGTACGAGCAGTACTTC. Protein: CASIDYGYEQYF.

DNA for the CDR3: TGTGCCAGCAGTAGGGACAGGGCAGCCAGCAATCAGCCCCAGCATTTT. Translating it yields CASSRDRAASNQPQHF. The rearrangement links TRBV2 to TRBJ1-5; 9 bases are a match to TRBD1. The CDR3 totals 16 residues. Germline V gene data show CDR1 as SNHLY and CDR2 as FYNNEI. V trimming: 5 bases; J trimming: 1 base; junction bases outside the gene matches: 6. Supplemented by reference TRBV2 and TRBJ1-5, the full variable domain reads EPEVTQTPSHQVTQMGQEVILRCVPISNHLYFYWYRQILGQKVEFLVSFYNNEISEKSEIFDDQFSVERPDGSNFTLKIRSTKLEDSAMYFCASSRDRAASNQPQHFGDGTRLSIL.

This sequence joins TRBV4-1 and TRBJ2-3; maybe TRBD1 (5 bases). This CDR3 comprises 13 residues. Trimming took off 4 bases at V and 3 bases at J, with 8 bases between the two ends. Germline loops: CDR1 MGHRA, CDR2 YSYEKL. The CDR3 sequence: CASSPTATDTQYF. CDR3 nucleotides: TGCGCCAGCAGCCCGACAGCTACAGATACGCAGTATTTT.

V is TRBV5-1 and J is TRBJ2-3; 10 positions match TRBD2. The ends lost 4 bases at V and 2 bases at J; junction bases unmatched: 13. Germline V lookup: CDR1 SGHRS, CDR2 YFSETQ. CDR3 size: 18 residues. For the CDR3, the DNA is TGCGCCAGCAGCGAAAAAACACTAGCGGGGCGCACCACAGATACGCAGTATTTT. Protein: CASSEKTLAGRTTDTQYF.

CDR3 bases: TGTGCCTGGAGCTCAGGTTTGGGCTCTGGAAACACCATATATTTT. Its translation is CAWSSGLGSGNTIYF. V gene TRBV30 combines with J gene TRBJ1-3, with D uncertain. V lost 3 bases and J 0 bases, leaving 12 bases between the germline ends. The germline V gene has CDR1 GTSNPN and CDR2 SVGIG (reference sequence). The CDR3 sequence is 15 residues long.

The rearrangement uses TRBV6-5 and TRBJ2-5; 8 nucleotides match TRBD1. The CDR3 loop spans 13 amino acids. Trimming cost V 10 bases and J 5 bases; bases outside gene matches: 9. In germline, CDR1 is MNHEY, CDR2 SVGAGI. The CDR3 nucleotides read TGTGCCAACAGGGCAGGGGGCTTTGAGACCCAGTACTTC. Amino acids: CANRAGGFETQYF.

J is TRBJ2-2 and V is TRBV7-3; D unclear. The CDR3 totals 12 residues. The germline gives CDR1 SGHTA, CDR2 FQGTGA. Trimming shortened V by 5 bases and J by 7 bases, and 8 bases separated the two germline ends. CDR3 sequence (DNA): TGTGCCAGCAGCGTAAATAGCGGGGAGCTGTTTTTT. It is translated as CASSVNSGELFF.

The chain combines TRBV6-1 with TRBJ2-3; D might be TRBD1 (5 bases). Trimming pared 4 bases from V and 2 bases from J, leaving 19 bases between. Germline V gene data show CDR1 as MNHNS and CDR2 as SASEGT. CDR3 length equals 17 residues. The CDR3 loop is CASSVSGATYATDTQYF. The CDR3 DNA reads as TGTGCCAGCAGTGTTTCTGGGGCCACTTACGCCACAGATACGCAGTATTTT.

The rearrangement links TRBV7-9 to TRBJ1-5, with D maybe TRBD1 (5 bases). Trimming cost V 5 bases and J 10 bases, with 21 bases left between them. The CDR3 loop spans 15 amino acids. Looked up from germline, CDR1 is SEHNR and CDR2 is FQNEAQ (reference sequence). The CDR3 DNA reads TGTGCCAGCAGCCCGGGGGGGGGTTCCGGTAAACCCCAGCATTTT. Protein product: CASSPGGGSGKPQHF. The full variable domain, rest sourced from reference TRBV7-9 and TRBJ1-5, is DTGVSQNPRHKITKRGQNVTFRCDPISEHNRLYWYRQTLGQGPEFLTYFQNEAQLEKSRLLSDRFSAERPKGSFSTLEIQRTEQGDSAMYLCASSPGGGSGKPQHFGDGTRLSIL.

The gene calls are TRBV25-1 and TRBJ1-6, with 7 bases aligning to TRBD1. CDR3 size: 12 residues. The ends lost 8 bases at V and 6 bases at J; junction bases unmatched: 1. The germline gives CDR1 MGHDK, CDR2 SYGVNS. The CDR3 region has the DNA TGTGCCAGCGGACAGGTTAATTCACCCCTCCACTTT. It specifies CASGQVNSPLHF.

The chain's CDR3 is CASRDGLYEQYF. The CDR3 region has the DNA TGTGCCAGCAGGGATGGACTATACGAGCAGTACTTC. The chain joins TRBV6-4 to TRBJ2-7, with D possibly matching TRBD2 (6 bases). The CDR3 is 12 amino acids. Between the trimmed V and J ends, which lost 6 bases and 4 bases, there was a span of 10 bases. Germline V gene sequence: CDR1 MRHNA, CDR2 SNTAGT.

CDR3 loop: CASSTTDRRGYNSPLHF. The DNA for the CDR3 is TGTGCCAGTAGTACCACGGACAGGAGGGGATATAATTCACCCCTCCACTTT. V gene TRBV19 combines with J gene TRBJ1-6; TRBD1 aligns across 7 bases. There are 17 residues in the CDR3. Per germline, CDR1 LNHDA and CDR2 SQIVND (reference sequence). The V and J ends lost 4 bases and 4 bases, in that order; junction bases with no gene match: 10.

The chain joins TRBV15 to TRBJ1-4; weak D call: TRBD1 (5 bases). The CDR3 spans 15 residues. CDR1 and CDR2 (germline): LNHNV, YYDKDF (reference sequence). Trimming took 5 bases from V and 8 from J, leaving 18 bases between them. In nucleotides, the CDR3 is TGTGCCACCAGCCCTCGACCGCAGGGTGGGGAAAAACTGTTTTTT. Translation: CATSPRPQGGEKLFF.

This chain's CDR3 is CSAHRVYGYTF. CDR3 in DNA: TGCAGTGCCCACAGGGTCTATGGCTACACCTTC. This rearrangement joins TRBV20-1 to TRBJ1-2, with TRBD1 as a possible D gene (6 bases). The CDR3 is made up of 11 amino acids. CDR1 and CDR2 (germline): DFQATT, SNEGSKA (reference sequence). V was cut by 6 bases and J by 4 bases, with 9 bases left in between.

The genes are TRBV11-2 and TRBJ1-1; tentative D call: TRBD1 (6 bases). The V gene's germline CDR1 is SGHAT and CDR2 FQNNGV. The CDR3 totals 15 residues. The V and J ends lost 2 bases and 5 bases respectively, with 15 bases between them. CDR3 loop: CASSLYRGGGTEAFF. The CDR3 DNA sequence: TGTGCCAGCAGCTTATATAGGGGGGGTGGAACTGAAGCTTTCTTT.